This T cell receptor (beta chain) stems from a study of shared clonotypes between healthy human individuals. Naive-designated CD8 cells lacked CD45RO, were positively enriched for CCR7, and omitted terminally differentiated effector memory CD45RA+ cells. Germline V lookup: CDR1 SGHDN, CDR2 FVKESK. CDR3 size: 13 residues. V shed 0 bases and J shed 7 bases, with 7 bases lying between them. Only in-frame clones appear in the TCRdb table, and some are missing; sequencing was by immunoSEQ multiplex PCR. Of around 2.1 million clones in the sample, 85% to 95% were seen once. The TCR originated in a man between 18 and 35 years old in good health. Some clones in this sample may be carry-over from other donors' samples. V and J are TRBV14 and TRBJ1-5; D is unclear. Sequencing input: naive CD8+ T cells from PBMCs. CDR3 amino acids: CASSQDREQPQHF. CDR3 sequence (DNA): TGTGCCAGCAGCCAAGATCGGGAACAGCCCCAGCATTTT.